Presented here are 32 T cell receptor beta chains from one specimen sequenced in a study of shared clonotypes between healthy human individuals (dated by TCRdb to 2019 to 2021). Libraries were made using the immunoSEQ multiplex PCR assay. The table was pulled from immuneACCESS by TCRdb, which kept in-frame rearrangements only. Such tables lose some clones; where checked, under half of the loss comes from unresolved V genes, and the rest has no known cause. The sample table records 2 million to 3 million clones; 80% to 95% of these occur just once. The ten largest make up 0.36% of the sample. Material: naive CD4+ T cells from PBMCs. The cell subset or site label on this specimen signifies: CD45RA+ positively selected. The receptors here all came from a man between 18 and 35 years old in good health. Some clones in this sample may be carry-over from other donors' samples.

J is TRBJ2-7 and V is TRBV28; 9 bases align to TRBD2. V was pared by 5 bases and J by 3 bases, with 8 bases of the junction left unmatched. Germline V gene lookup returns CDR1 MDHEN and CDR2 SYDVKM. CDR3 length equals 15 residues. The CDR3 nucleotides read TGTGCCAGCAGTGGAAGCGGGAGGAGGGTCTACGAGCAGTACTTC. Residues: CASSGSGRRVYEQYF.

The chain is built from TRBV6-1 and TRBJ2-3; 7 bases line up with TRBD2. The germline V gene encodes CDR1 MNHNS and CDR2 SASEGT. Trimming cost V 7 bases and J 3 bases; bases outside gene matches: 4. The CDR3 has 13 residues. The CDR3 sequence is CASTKRGTDTQYF. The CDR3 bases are TGTGCCAGCACCAAGCGGGGTACAGATACGCAGTATTTT.

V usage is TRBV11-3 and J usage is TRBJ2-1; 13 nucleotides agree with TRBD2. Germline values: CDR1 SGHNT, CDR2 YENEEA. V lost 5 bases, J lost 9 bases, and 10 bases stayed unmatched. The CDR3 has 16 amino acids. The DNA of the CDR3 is TGTGCCAGCAGCCCGCGGACTAGCGGGAGAGGAGTTGAGCAGTTCTTC. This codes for CASSPRTSGRGVEQFF.

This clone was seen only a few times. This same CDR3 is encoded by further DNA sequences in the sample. The CDR3 coding sequence is TGTGCCAGCAGGCAGTACAATGAGCAGTTCTTC. This gives the protein CASRQYNEQFF. The J gene is TRBJ2-1, the V gene TRBV2, with D unresolved. The CDR3 contains 11 residues. Trimming stripped 6 bases from V and 4 bases from J, with 4 bases between. CDR1 and CDR2 (germline): SNHLY, FYNNEI.

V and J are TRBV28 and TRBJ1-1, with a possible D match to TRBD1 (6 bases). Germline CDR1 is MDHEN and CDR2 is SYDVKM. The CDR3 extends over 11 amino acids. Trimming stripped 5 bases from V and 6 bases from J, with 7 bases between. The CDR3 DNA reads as TGTGCCAGCAGTGGACAGCCTGAAGCTTTCTTT. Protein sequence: CASSGQPEAFF.

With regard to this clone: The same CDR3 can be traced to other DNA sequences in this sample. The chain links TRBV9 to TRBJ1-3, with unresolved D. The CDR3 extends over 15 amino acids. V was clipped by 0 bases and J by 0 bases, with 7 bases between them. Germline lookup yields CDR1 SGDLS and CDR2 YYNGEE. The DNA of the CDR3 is TGTGCCAGCAGCGTAGAGGCTGTCTCTGGAAACACCATATATTTT. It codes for CASSVEAVSGNTIYF.

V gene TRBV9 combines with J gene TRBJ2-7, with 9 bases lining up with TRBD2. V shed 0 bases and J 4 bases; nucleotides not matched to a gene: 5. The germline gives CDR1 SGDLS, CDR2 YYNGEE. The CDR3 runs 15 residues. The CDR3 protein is CASSVAASGMYEQYF. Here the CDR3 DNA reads TGTGCCAGCAGCGTAGCGGCTAGCGGGATGTACGAGCAGTACTTC.

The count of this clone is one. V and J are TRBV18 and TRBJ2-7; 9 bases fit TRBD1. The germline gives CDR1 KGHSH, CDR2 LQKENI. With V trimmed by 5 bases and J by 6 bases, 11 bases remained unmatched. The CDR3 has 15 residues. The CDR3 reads CASSTDRGQTGEQYF. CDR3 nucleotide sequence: TGTGCCAGCTCAACGGACAGGGGTCAAACGGGCGAGCAGTACTTC.

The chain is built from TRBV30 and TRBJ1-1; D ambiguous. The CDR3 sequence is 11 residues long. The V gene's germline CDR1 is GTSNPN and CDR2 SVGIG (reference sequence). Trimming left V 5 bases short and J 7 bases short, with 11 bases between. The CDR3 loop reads CAWAPSVEAFF. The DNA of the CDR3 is TGTGCCTGGGCCCCCTCGGTTGAAGCTTTCTTT.

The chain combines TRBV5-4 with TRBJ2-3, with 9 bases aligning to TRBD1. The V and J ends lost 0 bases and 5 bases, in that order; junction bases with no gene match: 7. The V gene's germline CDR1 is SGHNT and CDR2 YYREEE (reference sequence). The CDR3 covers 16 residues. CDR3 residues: CASSLVRTGGIDTQYF. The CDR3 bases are TGTGCCAGCAGCTTGGTACGAACAGGGGGCATAGATACGCAGTATTTT.

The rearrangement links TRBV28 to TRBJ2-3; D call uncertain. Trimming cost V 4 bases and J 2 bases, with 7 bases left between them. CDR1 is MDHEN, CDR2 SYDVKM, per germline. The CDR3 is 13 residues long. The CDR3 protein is CASSYDPTDTQYF. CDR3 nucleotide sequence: TGTGCCAGCAGTTACGACCCCACAGATACGCAGTATTTT. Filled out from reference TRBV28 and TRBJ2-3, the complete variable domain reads DVKVTQSSRYLVKRTGEKVFLECVQDMDHENMFWYRQDPGLGLRLIYFSYDVKMKEKGDIPEGYSVSREKKERFSLILESASTNQTSMYLCASSYDPTDTQYFGPGTRLTVL.

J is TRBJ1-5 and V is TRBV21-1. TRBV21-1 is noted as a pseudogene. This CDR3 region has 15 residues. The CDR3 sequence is CASRLEFKSNQPQHF. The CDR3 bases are TGTGCCAGCAGGTTAGAGTTTAAGAGCAATCAGCCCCAGCATTTT.

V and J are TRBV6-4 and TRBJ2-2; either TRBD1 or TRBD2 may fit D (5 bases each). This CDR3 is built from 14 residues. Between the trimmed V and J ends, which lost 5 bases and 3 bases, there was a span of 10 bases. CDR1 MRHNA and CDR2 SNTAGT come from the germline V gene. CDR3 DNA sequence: TGTGCCAGCAGTCGAATGGGGGACACCGGGGAGCTGTTTTTT. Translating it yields CASSRMGDTGELFF.

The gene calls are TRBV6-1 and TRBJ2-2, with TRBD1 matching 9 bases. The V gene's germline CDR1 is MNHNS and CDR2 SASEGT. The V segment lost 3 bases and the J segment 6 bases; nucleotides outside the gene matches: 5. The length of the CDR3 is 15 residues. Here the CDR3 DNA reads TGTGCCAGCAGTGAGACAGGGGGGCCTCCCGGGGAGCTGTTTTTT. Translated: CASSETGGPPGELFF.

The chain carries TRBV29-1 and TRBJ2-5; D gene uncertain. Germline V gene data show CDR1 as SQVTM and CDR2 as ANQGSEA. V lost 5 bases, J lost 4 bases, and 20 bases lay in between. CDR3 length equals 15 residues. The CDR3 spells CSVRSSAMALETQYF. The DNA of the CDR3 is TGCAGCGTTAGATCGAGCGCCATGGCCTTAGAGACCCAGTACTTC.

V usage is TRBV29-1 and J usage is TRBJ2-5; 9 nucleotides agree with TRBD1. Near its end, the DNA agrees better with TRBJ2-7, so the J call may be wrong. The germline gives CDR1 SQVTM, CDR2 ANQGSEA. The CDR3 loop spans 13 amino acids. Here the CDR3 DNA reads TGCAGCGCCCGGACAGGGGCCCCCTACGAGCAGTACTTC. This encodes CSARTGAPYEQYF.

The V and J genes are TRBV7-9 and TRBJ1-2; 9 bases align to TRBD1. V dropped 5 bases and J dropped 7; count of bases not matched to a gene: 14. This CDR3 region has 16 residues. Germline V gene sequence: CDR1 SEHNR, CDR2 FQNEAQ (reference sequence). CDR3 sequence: CASSVLGDRAWGGYTF. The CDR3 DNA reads TGTGCCAGCAGCGTTCTTGGGGACAGGGCCTGGGGTGGCTACACCTTC.

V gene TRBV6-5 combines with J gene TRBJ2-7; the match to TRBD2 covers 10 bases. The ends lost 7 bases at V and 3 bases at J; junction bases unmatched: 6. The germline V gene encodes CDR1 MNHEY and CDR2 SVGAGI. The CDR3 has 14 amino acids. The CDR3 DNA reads TGTGCCAGCAATCGTAGCGGGAGGTTCTACGAGCAGTACTTC. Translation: CASNRSGRFYEQYF.

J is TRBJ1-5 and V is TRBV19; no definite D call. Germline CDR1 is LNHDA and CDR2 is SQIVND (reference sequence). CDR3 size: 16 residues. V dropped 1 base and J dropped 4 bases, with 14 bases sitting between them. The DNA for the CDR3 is TGTGCCAGTAGTATAGCTGGGGAGATGAGGAATCAGCCCCAGCATTTT. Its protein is CASSIAGEMRNQPQHF. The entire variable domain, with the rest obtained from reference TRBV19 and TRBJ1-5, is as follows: DGGITQSPKYLFRKEGQNVTLSCEQNLNHDAMYWYRQDPGQGLRLIYYSQIVNDFQKGDIAEGYSVSREKKESFPLTVTSAQKNPTAFYLCASSIAGEMRNQPQHFGDGTRLSIL.

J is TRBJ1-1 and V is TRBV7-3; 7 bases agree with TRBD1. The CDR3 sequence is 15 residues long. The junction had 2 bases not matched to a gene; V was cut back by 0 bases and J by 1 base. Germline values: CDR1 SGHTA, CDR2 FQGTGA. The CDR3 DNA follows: TGTGCCAGCAGCTTAACAGGGGGCGCGAACACTGAAGCTTTCTTT. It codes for CASSLTGGANTEAFF.

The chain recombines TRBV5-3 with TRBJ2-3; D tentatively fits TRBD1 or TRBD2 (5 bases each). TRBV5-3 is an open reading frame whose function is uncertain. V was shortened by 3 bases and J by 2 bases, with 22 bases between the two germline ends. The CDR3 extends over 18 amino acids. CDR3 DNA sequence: TGTGCCAGAAGCTCGATCTCCTGGGGGTGGGTTAACACAGATACGCAGTATTTT. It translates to CARSSISWGWVNTDTQYF.

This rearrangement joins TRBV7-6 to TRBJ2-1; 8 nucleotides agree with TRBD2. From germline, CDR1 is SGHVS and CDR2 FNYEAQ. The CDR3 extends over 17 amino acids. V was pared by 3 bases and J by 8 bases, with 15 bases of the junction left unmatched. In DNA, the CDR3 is TGTGCCAGCAGCTTCACTTGGGGCGGGAGGTTCATACATGAGCAGTTCTTC. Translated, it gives CASSFTWGGRFIHEQFF.

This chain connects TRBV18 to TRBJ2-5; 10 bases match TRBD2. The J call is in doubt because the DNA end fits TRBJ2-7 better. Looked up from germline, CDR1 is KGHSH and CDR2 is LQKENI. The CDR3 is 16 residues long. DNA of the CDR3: TGTGCCAGCTCACAATTTCTAGCGGGAGACGCTTACGAGCAGTACTTC. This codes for CASSQFLAGDAYEQYF.

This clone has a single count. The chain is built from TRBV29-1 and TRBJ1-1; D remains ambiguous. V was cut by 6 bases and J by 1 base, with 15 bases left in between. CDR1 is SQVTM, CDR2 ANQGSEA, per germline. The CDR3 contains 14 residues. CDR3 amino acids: CSVRLPTGNTEAFF. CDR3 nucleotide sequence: TGCAGCGTACGCCTCCCGACCGGGAACACTGAAGCTTTCTTT.

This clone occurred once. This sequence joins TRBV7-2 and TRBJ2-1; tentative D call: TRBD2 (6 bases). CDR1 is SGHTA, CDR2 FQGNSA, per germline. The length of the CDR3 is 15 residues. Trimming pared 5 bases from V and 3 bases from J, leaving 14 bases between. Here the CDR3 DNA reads TGTGCCAGCAGCCAAATAGCGGATAACTACAATGAGCAGTTCTTC. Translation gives CASSQIADNYNEQFF.

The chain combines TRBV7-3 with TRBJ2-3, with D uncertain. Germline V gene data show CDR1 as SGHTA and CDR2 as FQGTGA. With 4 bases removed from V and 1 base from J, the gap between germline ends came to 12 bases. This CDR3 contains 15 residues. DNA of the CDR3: TGTGCCAGCAGCTCATCGAGCAGAGGCACAGATACGCAGTATTTT. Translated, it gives CASSSSSRGTDTQYF.

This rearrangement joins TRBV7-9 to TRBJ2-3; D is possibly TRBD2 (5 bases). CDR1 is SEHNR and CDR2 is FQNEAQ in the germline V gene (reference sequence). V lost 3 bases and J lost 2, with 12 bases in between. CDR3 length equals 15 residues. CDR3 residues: CASSLRLASTDTQYF. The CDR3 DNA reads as TGTGCCAGCAGCTTGAGGCTAGCCTCCACAGATACGCAGTATTTT.

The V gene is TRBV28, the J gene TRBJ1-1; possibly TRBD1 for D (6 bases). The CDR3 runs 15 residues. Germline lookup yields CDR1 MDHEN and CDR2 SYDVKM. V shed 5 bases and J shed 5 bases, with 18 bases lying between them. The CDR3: CASSQGQRGGTEAFF. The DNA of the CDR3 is TGTGCCAGCAGTCAAGGACAGCGTGGGGGAACTGAAGCTTTCTTT.

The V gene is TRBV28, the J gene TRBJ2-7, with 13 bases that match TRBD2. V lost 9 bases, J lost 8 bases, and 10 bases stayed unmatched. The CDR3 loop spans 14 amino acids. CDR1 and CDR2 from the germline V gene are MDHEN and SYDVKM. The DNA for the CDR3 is TGTGCCAGTGACCCCGGGACTAGCGGGACCAAGCAGTACTTC. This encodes CASDPGTSGTKQYF.

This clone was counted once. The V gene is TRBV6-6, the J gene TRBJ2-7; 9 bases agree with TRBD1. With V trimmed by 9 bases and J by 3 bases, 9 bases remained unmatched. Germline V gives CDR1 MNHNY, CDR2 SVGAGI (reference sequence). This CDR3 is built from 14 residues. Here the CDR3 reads CASFSTGQGYEQYF. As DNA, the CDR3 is TGTGCCAGTTTCTCTACGGGACAGGGCTACGAGCAGTACTTC.

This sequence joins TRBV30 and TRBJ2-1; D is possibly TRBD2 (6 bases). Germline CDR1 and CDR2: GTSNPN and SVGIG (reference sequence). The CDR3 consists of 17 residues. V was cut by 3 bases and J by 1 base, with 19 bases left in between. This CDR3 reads CAWRGVGGERSYNEQFF. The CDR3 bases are TGTGCCTGGAGGGGGGTCGGAGGGGAAAGGTCCTACAATGAGCAGTTCTTC. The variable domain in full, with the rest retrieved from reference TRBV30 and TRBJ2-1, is SQTIHQWPATLVQPVGSPLSLECTVEGTSNPNLYWYRQAAGRGLQLLFYSVGIGQISSEVPQNLSASRPQDRQFILSSKKLLLSDSGFYLCAWRGVGGERSYNEQFFGPGTRLTVL.

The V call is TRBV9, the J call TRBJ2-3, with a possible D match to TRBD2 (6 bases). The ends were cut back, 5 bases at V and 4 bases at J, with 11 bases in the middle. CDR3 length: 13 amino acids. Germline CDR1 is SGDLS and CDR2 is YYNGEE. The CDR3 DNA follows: TGTGCCAGCAGTTATTCGGGGGCAGATACGCAGTATTTT. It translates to CASSYSGADTQYF.